The present T cell receptor (beta chain) was sequenced within a study of response to subunit inactivated influenza vaccine. This clonotype was found a few times. Each CDR3 protein is one row after TCRdb ran MiXCR on the RT-PCR reads. Of 590,000 or so distinct CDR3 sequences listed, around 15% were seen once; the top ten hold 6.5% to 8%. With 0 bases removed from V and 2 bases from J, the gap between germline ends came to 21 bases. Germline-derived CDR1 and CDR2 are LGHNA and YSLEER. CDR3 length equals 19 residues. This receptor was identified in a man in his forties or fifties who received an inactivated influenza vaccine. V is TRBV4-3 and J is TRBJ2-3; D perhaps matches TRBD1 (7 bases). The source material was PBMCs from blood, sampled around 15 days before vaccination. CDR3 protein: CASSQEYMAEGALTDTQYF. Written as DNA, the CDR3 is TGCGCCAGCAGCCAAGAGTATATGGCGGAGGGGGCCCTCACAGATACGCAGTATTTT.